These T cell receptor beta chains were read from a single sample in a study of beta chain features in type 1 diabetes. Generated by immunoSEQ multiplex PCR, the TCRdb table keeps only in-frame clones and is missing some. The sample contains 600,000 or so clones, over 12% of which appear only once. The sequenced sample consisted of naive CD4+ T cells from blood. The receptors derive from a man aged 18 to 30 with type 1 diabetes. The CDR3 runs from the conserved cysteine through the conserved F or W. A D gene is named only where the DNA matches it firmly. Clone size is stated in some rows and not others, as once, few, many or a class when expanded.

DNA | CDR3 | D | J | size | V
TGTGCCAGCCGGCAGGACTCCGTCGGGGAGCTGTTTTTT | CASRQDSVGELFF | . | TRBJ2-2 | . | TRBV9
TGTGCCAGCAGTGAAACAAGCATGAACACTGAAGCTTTCTTT | CASSETSMNTEAFF | . | TRBJ1-1 | . | TRBV2
TGTGCCAGCAGCAGCGGAGCCTACGAGCAGTACTTC | CASSSGAYEQYF | . | TRBJ2-7 | . | TRBV7-9
TGTGCCAGCAGTGGACAGGATCGAGAGACCCAGTACTTC | CASSGQDRETQYF | TRBD1 | TRBJ2-5 | few | TRBV28
TGTGCCAGCAGTTTAGAGGGGGTCCCAGTAACTGAAGCTTTCTTT | CASSLEGVPVTEAFF | . | TRBJ1-1 | . | TRBV27
TGCAGCGTTGCCCCAGGGACGGGTTACGAGCAGTACTTC | CSVAPGTGYEQYF | . | TRBJ2-7 | . | TRBV29-1
TGTGCCAGCAGTTCCTGGGATGGCTACACCTTC | CASSSWDGYTF | . | TRBJ1-2 | few | TRBV6-6
TGTGCCACCAGCAGAGGACAGGGGTCAGGTGAAAAACTGTTTTTT | CATSRGQGSGEKLFF | TRBD1 | TRBJ1-4 | . | TRBV15
TGTGCCAGCAGCGTAGCTGGGAGGACTAGCACAGATACGCAGTATTTT | CASSVAGRTSTDTQYF | . | TRBJ2-3 | . | TRBV9
TGTGCCAGCAGTCGTCCCGGGACATTTTCCAACACTGAAGCTTTCTTT | CASSRPGTFSNTEAFF | . | TRBJ1-1 | few | TRBV28